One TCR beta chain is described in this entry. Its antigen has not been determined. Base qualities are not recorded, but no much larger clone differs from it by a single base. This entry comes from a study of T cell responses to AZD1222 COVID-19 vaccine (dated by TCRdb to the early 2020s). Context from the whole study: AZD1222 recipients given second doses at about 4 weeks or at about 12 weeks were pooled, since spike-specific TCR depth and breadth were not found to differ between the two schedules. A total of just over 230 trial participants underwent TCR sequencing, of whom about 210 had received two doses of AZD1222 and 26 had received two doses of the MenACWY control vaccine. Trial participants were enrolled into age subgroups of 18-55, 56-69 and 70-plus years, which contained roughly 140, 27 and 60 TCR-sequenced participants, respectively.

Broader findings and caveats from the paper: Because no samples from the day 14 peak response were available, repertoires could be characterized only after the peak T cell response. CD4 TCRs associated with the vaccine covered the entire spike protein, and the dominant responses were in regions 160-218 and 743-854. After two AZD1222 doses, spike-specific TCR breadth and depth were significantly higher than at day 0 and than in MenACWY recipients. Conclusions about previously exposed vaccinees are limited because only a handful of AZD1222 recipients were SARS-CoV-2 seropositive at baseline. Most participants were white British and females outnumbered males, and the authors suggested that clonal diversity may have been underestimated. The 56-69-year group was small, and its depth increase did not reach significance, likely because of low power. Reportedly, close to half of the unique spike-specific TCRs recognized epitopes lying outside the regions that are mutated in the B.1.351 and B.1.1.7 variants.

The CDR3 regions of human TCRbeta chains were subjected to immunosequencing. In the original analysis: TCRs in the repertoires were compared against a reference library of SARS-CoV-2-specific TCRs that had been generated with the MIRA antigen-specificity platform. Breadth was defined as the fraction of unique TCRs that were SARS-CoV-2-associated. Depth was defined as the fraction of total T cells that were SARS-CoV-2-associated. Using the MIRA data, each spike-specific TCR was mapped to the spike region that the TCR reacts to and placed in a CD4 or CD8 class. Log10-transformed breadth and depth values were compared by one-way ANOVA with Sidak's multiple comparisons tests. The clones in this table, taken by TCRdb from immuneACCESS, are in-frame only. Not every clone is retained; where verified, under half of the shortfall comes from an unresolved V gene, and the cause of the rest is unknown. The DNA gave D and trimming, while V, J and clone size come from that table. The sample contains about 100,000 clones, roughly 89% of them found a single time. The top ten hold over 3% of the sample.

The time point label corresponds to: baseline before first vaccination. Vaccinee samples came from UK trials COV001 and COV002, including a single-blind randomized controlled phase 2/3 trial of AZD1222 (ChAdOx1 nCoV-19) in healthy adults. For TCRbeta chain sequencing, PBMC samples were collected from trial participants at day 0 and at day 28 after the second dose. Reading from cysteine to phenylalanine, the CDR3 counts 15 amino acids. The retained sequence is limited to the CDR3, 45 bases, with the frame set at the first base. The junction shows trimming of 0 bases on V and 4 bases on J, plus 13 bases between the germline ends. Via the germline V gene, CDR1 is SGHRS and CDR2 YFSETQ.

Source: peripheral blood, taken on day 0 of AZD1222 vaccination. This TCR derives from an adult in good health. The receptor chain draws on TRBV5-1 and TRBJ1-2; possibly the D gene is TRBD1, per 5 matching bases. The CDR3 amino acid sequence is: CASSLGHRTSYGYTF. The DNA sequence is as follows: TGCGCCAGCAGCTTGGGTCACCGGACAAGCTATGGCTACACCTTC.